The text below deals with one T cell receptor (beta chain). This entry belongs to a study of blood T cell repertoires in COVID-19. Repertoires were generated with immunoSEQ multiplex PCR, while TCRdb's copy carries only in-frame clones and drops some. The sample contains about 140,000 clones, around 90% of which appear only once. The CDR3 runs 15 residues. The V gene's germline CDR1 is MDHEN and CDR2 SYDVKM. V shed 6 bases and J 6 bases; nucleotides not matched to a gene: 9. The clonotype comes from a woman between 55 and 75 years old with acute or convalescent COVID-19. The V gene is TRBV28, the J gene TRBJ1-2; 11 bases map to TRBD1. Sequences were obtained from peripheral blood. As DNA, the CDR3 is TGTGCCAGCAGGCAGACCGGGACAGGGGGACATGGCTACACCTTC. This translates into CASRQTGTGGHGYTF.